This is a list of T cell receptor beta chains from one sample in a study of pediatric ulcerative colitis. Produced via immunoSEQ multiplex PCR; TCRdb's table is partial and in-frame only. The sample consists of 54,000 or so clones, approximately 87% of them appearing once. The source material was blood. These receptors all come from a boy aged 10-17 years who was a control in a study of pediatric ulcerative colitis. Each CDR3 is given with its conserved first and last residue. A D gene is named only where the DNA matches it firmly. Clone size is not always given. Where it is, it says once, few, many or a class for expanded clones.

v_gene	j_gene	d_gene	abundance	CDR3nt	CDR3aa
TRBV2	TRBJ2-1	TRBD2	-	TGTGCCAGCAGACGGACTAGCCAGTACAATGAGCAGTTCTTC	CASRRTSQYNEQFF
TRBV11-2	TRBJ2-2	TRBD1	-	TGTGCCAGCAGCCGAGTACAGGGGGCGGGAGGGGAGCTGTTTTTT	CASSRVQGAGGELFF
TRBV15	TRBJ2-1	-	-	TGTGCCACCAGCAGAGATCGGGCGGGGATCGGTGAGCAGTTCTTC	CATSRDRAGIGEQFF
TRBV28	TRBJ2-7	TRBD2	-	TGTGCCAGCAGTTCCCAGGCGGGAGGGCCCCAGTACGAGCAGTACTTC	CASSSQAGGPQYEQYF
TRBV5-1	TRBJ2-1	-	-	TGCGCCAGCAGCTTGGAGCCCACTGCCTACAATGAGCAGTTCTTC	CASSLEPTAYNEQFF
TRBV2	TRBJ2-1	TRBD2	-	TGTGCCAGCACTAGCACTAGCGGAGAATACAATGAGCAGTTCTTC	CASTSTSGEYNEQFF
TRBV6-5	TRBJ1-2	-	-	TGTGCCAGCAGTTACGGGGGCTCGATCTATGGCTACACCTTC	CASSYGGSIYGYTF
TRBV4-3	TRBJ1-1	-	-	TGCGCCAGCAGCTCCCCCGGGGAGGGTAGATCTGAAGCTTTCTTT	CASSSPGEGRSEAFF
TRBV13	TRBJ2-1	-	-	TGTGCCAGCAGCGAGGAGAATGAGCAGTTCTTC	CASSEENEQFF
TRBV9	TRBJ1-6	-	-	TGTGCCAGCAGCGGGGGGGGCTTAAATTCACCCCTCCACTTT	CASSGGGLNSPLHF
TRBV25-1	TRBJ1-2	-	few	TGTGCCAGCAGTGACCGGATGGGAAGCATCTATGGCTACACCTTC	CASSDRMGSIYGYTF
TRBV5-1	TRBJ2-7	-	once	TGCGCCAGCAGCTTGGACAGTATTGGGGTCTCCTACGAGCAGTACTTC	CASSLDSIGVSYEQYF
TRBV19	TRBJ2-7	-	-	TGTGCCAGTAGTATCCTGCTGAACTACGAGCAGTACTTC	CASSILLNYEQYF
TRBV10-2	TRBJ2-7	TRBD2	-	TGCGCCAGCAGGGGGACTAGCGGATCCTACGAGCAGTACTTC	CASRGTSGSYEQYF
TRBV5-4	TRBJ2-2	-	-	TGTGCCAGCAGCCCTGGCCCGGGGATGAACACCGGGGAGCTGTTTTTT	CASSPGPGMNTGELFF
TRBV19	TRBJ1-1	-	-	TGTGCCAGTAGTATGGGGGGGAACACTGAAGCTTTCTTT	CASSMGGNTEAFF
TRBV25-1	TRBJ2-5	-	once	TGTGCCAGCAGTCCCATAGATGATGACATATTGTACTTC	CASSPIDDDILYF
TRBV19	TRBJ2-1	-	-	TGTGCCAGTAGTTACCGGGACTTAGTCTACAATGAGCAGTTCTTC	CASSYRDLVYNEQFF
TRBV9	TRBJ2-1	-	-	TGTGCCAGCAGCGGGTTCTCCTACAATGAGCAGTTCTTC	CASSGFSYNEQFF
TRBV5-6	TRBJ2-7	-	-	TGTGCCAGCAGCTTTGTGGGACTTGCCTACGAGCAGTACTTC	CASSFVGLAYEQYF
TRBV9	TRBJ2-4	TRBD1	-	TGTGCCAGCAGCGCGAGAGCCGGACAGGGAAACATTCAGTACTTC	CASSARAGQGNIQYF
TRBV7-6	TRBJ2-7	-	-	TGTGCCAGCAGCTTAGATTTGGGTGTAGGGTCCTCCTACGAGCAGTACTTC	CASSLDLGVGSSYEQYF
TRBV19	TRBJ2-1	TRBD2	-	TGTGCCAGTAGCCCAGCGGGAGGCTCCTACAATGAGCAGTTCTTC	CASSPAGGSYNEQFF
TRBV11-1	TRBJ2-6	TRBD1	-	TGTGCCAGCAGTAAATTCCGGACAGGGGGCTCTGGGGCCAACGTCCTGACTTTC	CASSKFRTGGSGANVLTF
TRBV4-1	TRBJ2-4	-	-	TGCGCCAGCAGCCAAGATGGGGTGGGAGGAGCCAAAAACATTCAGTACTTC	CASSQDGVGGAKNIQYF
TRBV29-1	TRBJ1-3	-	-	TGCAGCGTTGAACAGGATCCCGGAAACACCATATATTTT	CSVEQDPGNTIYF